This TCR beta chain is drawn from a study of response to subunit inactivated influenza vaccine. Study outcomes and limitations: It was suggested by the authors that few new T cells are recruited by each seasonal influenza vaccination.

Germline CDR1 and CDR2: DFQATT and SNEGSKA (reference sequence). The CDR3 covers 13 residues. Trimming took 3 bases from V and 6 from J, leaving 11 bases between them. MiXCR, run by TCRdb on the RT-PCR reads, gives a single entry per CDR3 protein. This sample has about half a million distinct CDR3 sequences, with approximately 7.7% found just once. Note on this clonotype: The antigen remains undetermined.

The V call is TRBV20-1, the J call TRBJ2-2; TRBD2 might be the D (5 bases). The sample was PBMCs from blood, taken about 23 months after vaccination. The clonotype originates from a man aged 45-69 years who received an inactivated influenza vaccine. This chain's CDR3 is CSARAGYPGELFF. In DNA, the CDR3 is TGCAGTGCTAGGGCGGGCTACCCCGGGGAGCTGTTTTTT.